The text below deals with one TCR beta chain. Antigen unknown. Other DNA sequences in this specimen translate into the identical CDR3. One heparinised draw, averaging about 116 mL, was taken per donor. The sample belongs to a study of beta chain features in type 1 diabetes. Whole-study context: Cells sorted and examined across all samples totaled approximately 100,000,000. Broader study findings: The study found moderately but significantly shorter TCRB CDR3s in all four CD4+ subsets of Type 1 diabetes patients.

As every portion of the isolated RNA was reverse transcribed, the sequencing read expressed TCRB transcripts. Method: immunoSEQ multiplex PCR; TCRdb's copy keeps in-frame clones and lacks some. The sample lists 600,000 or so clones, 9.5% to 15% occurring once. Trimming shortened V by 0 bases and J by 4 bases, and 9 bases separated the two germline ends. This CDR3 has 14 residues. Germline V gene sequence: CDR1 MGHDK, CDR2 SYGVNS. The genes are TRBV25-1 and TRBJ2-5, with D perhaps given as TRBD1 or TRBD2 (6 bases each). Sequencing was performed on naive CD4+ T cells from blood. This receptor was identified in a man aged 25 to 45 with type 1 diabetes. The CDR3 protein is CASSEYRGGETQYF. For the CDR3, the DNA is TGTGCCAGCAGTGAATACAGGGGAGGAGAGACCCAGTACTTC. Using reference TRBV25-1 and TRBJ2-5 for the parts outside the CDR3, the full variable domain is EADIYQTPRYLVIGTGKKITLECSQTMGHDKMYWYQQDPGMELHLIHYSYGVNSTEKGDLSSESTVSRIRTEHFPLTLESARPSHTSQYLCASSEYRGGETQYFGPGTRLLVL.